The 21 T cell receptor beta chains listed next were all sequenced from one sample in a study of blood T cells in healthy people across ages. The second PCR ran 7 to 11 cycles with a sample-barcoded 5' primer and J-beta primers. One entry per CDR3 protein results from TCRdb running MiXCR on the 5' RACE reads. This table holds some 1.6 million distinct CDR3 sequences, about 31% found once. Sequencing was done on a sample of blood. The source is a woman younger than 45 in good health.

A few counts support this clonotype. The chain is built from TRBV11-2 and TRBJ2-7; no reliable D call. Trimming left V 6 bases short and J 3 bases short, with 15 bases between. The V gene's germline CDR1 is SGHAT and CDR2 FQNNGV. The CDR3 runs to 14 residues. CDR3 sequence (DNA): TGTGCCAGCAGAGGCCAGGCCTCGTTCTACGAGCAGTACTTC. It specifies CASRGQASFYEQYF.

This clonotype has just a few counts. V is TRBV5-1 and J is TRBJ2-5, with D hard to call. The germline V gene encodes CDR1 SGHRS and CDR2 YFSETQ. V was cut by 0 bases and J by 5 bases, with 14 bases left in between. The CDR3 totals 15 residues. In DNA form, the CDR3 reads TGCGCCAGCAGCTTGGCCCGCGTGGTAATGGAGACCCAGTACTTC. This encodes CASSLARVVMETQYF.

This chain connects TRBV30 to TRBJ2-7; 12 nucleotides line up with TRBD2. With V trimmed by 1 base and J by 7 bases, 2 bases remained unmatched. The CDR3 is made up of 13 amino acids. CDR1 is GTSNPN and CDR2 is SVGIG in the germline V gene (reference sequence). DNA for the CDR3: TGTGCCTGGAGTGAACTAGCGGGGGGTGAGCAGTACTTC. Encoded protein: CAWSELAGGEQYF.

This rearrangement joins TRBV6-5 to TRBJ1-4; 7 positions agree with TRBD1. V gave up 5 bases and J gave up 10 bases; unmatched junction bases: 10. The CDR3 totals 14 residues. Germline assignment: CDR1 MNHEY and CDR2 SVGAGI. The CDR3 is CASSPLRDSGKLFF. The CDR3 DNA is TGTGCCAGCAGTCCCCTCAGGGACAGTGGAAAACTGTTTTTT.

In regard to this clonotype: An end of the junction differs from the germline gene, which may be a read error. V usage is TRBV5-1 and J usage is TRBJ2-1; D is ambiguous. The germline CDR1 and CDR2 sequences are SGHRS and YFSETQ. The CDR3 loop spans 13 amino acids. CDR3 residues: CAGSLAGQYEQFF. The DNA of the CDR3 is TGCGCCGGCAGCTTGGCCGGCCAGTACGAGCAGTTCTTC.

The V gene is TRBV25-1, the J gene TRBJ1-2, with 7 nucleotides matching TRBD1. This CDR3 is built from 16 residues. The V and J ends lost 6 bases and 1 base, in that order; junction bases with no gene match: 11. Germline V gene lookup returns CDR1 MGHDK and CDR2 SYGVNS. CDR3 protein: CASRGPGDSLNYGYTF. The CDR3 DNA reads TGTGCCAGCAGGGGCCCGGGGGACAGCCTTAACTATGGCTACACCTTC.

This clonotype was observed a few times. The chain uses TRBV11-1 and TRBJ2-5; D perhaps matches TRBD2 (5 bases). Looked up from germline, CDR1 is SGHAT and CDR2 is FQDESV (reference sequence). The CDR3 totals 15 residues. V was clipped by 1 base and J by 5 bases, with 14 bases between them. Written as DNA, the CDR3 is TGTGCCAGCAGCTTAGTCTCTCAGACGGGGGAGACCCAGTACTTC. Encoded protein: CASSLVSQTGETQYF.

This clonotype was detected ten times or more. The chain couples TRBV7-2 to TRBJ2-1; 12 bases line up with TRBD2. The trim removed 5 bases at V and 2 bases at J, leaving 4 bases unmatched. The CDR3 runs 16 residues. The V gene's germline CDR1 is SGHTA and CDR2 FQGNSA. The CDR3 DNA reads TGTGCCAGCAGCCCGTGGACTAGCGGGACCTACAATGAGCAGTTCTTC. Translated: CASSPWTSGTYNEQFF. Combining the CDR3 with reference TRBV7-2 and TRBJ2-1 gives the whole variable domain GAGVSQSPSNKVTEKGKDVELRCDPISGHTALYWYRQSLGQGLEFLIYFQGNSAPDKSGLPSDRFSAERTGGSVSTLTIQRTQQEDSAVYLCASSPWTSGTYNEQFFGPGTRLTVL.

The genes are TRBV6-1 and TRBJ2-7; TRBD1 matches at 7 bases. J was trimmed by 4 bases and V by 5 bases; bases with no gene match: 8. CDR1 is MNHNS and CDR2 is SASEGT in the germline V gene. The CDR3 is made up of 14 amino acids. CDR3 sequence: CASSNRGQPYEQYF. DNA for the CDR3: TGTGCCAGCAGTAACAGGGGACAGCCATACGAGCAGTACTTC.

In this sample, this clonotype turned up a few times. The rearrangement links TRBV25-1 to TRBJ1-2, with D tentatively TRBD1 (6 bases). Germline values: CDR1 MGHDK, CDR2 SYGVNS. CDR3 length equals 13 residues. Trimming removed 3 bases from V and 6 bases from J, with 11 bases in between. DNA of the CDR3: TGTGCCAGCAGTGAGGACAGTTTCAATGGCTACACCTTC. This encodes CASSEDSFNGYTF.

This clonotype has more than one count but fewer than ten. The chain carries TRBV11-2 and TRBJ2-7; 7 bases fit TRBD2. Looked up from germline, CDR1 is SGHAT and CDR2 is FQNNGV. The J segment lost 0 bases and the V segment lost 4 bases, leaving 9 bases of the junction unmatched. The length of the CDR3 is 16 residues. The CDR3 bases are TGTGCCAGCAGCTCATTGGGACTAAAGAGCTCCTACGAGCAGTACTTC. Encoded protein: CASSSLGLKSSYEQYF.

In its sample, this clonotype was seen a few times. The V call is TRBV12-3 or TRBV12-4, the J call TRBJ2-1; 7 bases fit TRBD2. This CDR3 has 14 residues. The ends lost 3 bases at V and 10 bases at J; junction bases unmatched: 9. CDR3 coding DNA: TGTGCCAGCAGTTTCCGGGGGGACTACGTGGAGCAGTTCTTC. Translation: CASSFRGDYVEQFF.

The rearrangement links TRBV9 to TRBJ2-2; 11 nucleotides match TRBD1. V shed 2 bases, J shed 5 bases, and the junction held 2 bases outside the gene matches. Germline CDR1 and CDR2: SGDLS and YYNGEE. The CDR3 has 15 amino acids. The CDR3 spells CASSVGQGVTGELFF. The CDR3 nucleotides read TGTGCCAGCAGCGTGGGACAGGGGGTTACCGGGGAGCTGTTTTTT.

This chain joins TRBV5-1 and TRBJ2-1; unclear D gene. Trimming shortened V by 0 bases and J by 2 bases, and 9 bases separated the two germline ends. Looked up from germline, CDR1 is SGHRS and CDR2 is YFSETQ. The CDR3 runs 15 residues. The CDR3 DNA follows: TGCGCCAGCAGCTTGGCCCCTGGCACCTACAATGAGCAGTTCTTC. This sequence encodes CASSLAPGTYNEQFF.

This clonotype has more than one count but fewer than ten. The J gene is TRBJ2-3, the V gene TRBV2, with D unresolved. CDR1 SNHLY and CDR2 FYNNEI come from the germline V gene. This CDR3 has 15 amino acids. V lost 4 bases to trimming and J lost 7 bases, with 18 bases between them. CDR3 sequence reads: CASSVQDPVYNTQYF. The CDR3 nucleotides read TGTGCCAGCAGTGTTCAGGACCCCGTTTACAATACGCAGTATTTT.

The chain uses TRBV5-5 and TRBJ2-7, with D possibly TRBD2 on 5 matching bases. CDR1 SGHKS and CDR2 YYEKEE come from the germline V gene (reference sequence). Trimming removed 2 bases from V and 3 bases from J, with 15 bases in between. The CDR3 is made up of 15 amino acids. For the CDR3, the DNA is TGTGCCAGCAGCTTAGGGTGGGCCGGGAACTACGAGCAGTACTTC. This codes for CASSLGWAGNYEQYF.

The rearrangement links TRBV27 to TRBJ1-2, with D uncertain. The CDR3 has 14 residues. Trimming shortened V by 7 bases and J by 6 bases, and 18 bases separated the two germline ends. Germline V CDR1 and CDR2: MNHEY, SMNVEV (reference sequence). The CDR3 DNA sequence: TGTGCCAGCAAGTCTGAGGCAGTCTCGAATGGCTACACCTTC. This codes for CASKSEAVSNGYTF.

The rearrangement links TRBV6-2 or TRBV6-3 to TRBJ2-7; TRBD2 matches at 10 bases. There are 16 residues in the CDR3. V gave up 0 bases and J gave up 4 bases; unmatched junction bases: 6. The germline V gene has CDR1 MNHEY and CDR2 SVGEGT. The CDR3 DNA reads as TGTGCCAGCAGTTACTCGAAGCGGGAGGGCCGGTACGAGCAGTACTTC. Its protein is CASSYSKREGRYEQYF.

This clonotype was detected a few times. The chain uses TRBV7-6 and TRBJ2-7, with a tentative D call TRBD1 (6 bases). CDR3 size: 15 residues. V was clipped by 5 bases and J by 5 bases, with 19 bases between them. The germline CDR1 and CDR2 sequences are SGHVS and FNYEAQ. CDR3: CASSSRGQGFHEQYF. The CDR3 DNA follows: TGTGCCAGCAGCAGTAGAGGTCAGGGGTTTCACGAGCAGTACTTC.

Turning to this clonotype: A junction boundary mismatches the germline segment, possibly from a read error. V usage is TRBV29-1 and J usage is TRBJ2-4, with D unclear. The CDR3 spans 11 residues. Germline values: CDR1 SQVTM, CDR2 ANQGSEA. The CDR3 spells CNVLEINIQYF. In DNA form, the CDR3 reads TGCAACGTTCTTGAAATTAACATTCAGTACTTC.

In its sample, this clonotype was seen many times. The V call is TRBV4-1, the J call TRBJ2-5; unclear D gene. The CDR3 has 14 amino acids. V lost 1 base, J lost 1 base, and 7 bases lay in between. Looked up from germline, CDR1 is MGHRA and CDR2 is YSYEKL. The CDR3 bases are TGCGCCAGCAGCCAAGCCGGGCGCCAAGAGACCCAGTACTTC. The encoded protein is CASSQAGRQETQYF.